One sample yielded the 24 T cell receptor beta chains listed below, sequenced in a study of OX40 agonist ivuxolimab in advanced cancers. Sequencing was performed with immunoSEQ multiplex PCR; in TCRdb, only in-frame clones are kept and a portion is missing. The sample includes about 28,000 clones, approximately 78% of them seen just once. Sequencing used CD4+ or CD8+ T cells sorted from blood, obtained in a trial of the OX40 agonist ivuxolimab. These receptors originate from an adult with an advanced solid tumor such as melanoma, head and neck, liver or kidney cancer.

The rearrangement links TRBV4-3 to TRBJ1-4; D is uncertain. Trimming took 1 base from V and 4 from J, leaving 10 bases between them. Germline V gene lookup returns CDR1 LGHNA and CDR2 YSLEER. This CDR3 has 15 residues. CDR3 coding DNA: TGCGCCAGCAGCCAAGGGAGCGGATATAATGAAAAACTGTTTTTT. Amino acid sequence: CASSQGSGYNEKLFF.

This clone was observed once. The chain combines TRBV6-5 with TRBJ2-1, with D possibly being TRBD1 (5 bases). The germline gives CDR1 MNHEY, CDR2 SVGAGI. This CDR3 region has 12 residues. Trimming took off 6 bases at V and 8 bases at J, with 11 bases between the two ends. The CDR3 DNA is TGTGCCAGCAGCCCAGGGTATCATGAGCAGTTCTTC. Translated: CASSPGYHEQFF.

The chain has TRBV4-1 and TRBJ2-4; 8 nucleotides match TRBD1. Germline values: CDR1 MGHRA, CDR2 YSYEKL. V lost 6 bases to trimming and J lost 0 bases; unmatched junction nucleotides: 10. There are 17 residues in the CDR3. Here the CDR3 reads CASSGQGSSLAKNIQYF. CDR3 coding DNA: TGCGCCAGCAGTGGACAGGGATCGTCTTTAGCCAAAAACATTCAGTACTTC.

This clone was seen more than once but under ten times. This sequence joins TRBV19 and TRBJ1-5; D possibly corresponds to TRBD1 (5 bases). This CDR3 has 15 amino acids. The V and J ends lost 5 bases and 1 base respectively, with 12 bases between them. CDR1 LNHDA and CDR2 SQIVND come from the germline V gene (reference sequence). The chain's CDR3 is CASSPSRDSNQPQHF. CDR3 bases: TGTGCCAGTAGTCCAAGCCGGGACAGCAATCAGCCCCAGCATTTT.

As DNA, the CDR3 is TGCGCCAGCAGCCACCTTTTAGGGACAGAAAGCACAGATACGCAGTATTTT. As protein: CASSHLLGTESTDTQYF. The rearrangement links TRBV4-3 to TRBJ2-3; 7 bases align to TRBD1. Germline CDR1 is LGHNA and CDR2 is YSLEER. CDR3 length equals 17 residues. The V segment lost 3 bases and the J segment 0 bases; nucleotides outside the gene matches: 9.

This clone was detected only a few times. The chain links TRBV13 to TRBJ2-1; D perhaps matches TRBD2 (6 bases). Deletions cut 0 bases from V and 8 bases from J, with 17 bases between. This CDR3 contains 16 residues. The germline V gene has CDR1 PRHDT and CDR2 FYEKMQ (reference sequence). As DNA, the CDR3 is TGTGCCAGCAGCTTAGGAGCTAGCGTCCCTGGGGATGAGCAGTTCTTC. It specifies CASSLGASVPGDEQFF.

This chain connects TRBV27 to TRBJ2-1; possible D gene TRBD1, 8 bases. The length of the CDR3 is 16 residues. The V end was cut by 6 bases, the J end by 16 bases, with 31 bases between. Germline V gene sequence: CDR1 MNHEY, CDR2 SMNVEV (reference sequence). The DNA for the CDR3 is TGTGCCAGCAGCCCTTATGCGGGGGATGTCTACAGGGGGAGATTCTTC. It yields the protein CASSPYAGDVYRGRFF.

V is TRBV30 and J is TRBJ2-7; perhaps TRBD1 as D (6 bases). CDR3 length: 15 amino acids. The germline V gene has CDR1 GTSNPN and CDR2 SVGIG (reference sequence). V lost 7 bases and J 4 bases, leaving 23 bases between the germline ends. The CDR3 nucleotides read TGTGCCTTGTCACCCCGGACAGTTAAGATATACGAGCAGTACTTC. It yields the protein CALSPRTVKIYEQYF.

This clone showed up just once. The chain carries TRBV7-9 and TRBJ1-5; D uncertain. The V end lost 5 bases, the J end lost 2 bases, and 4 bases lay between the germline ends. The CDR3 extends over 12 amino acids. CDR1 is SEHNR and CDR2 is FQNEAQ in the germline V gene (reference sequence). The chain's CDR3 is CASSLGNQPQHF. DNA of the CDR3: TGTGCCAGCAGCCTGGGCAATCAGCCCCAGCATTTT.

The chain is built from TRBV28 and TRBJ2-2; D perhaps matches TRBD2 (5 bases). This CDR3 has 15 residues. Deletions cut 7 bases from V and 1 base from J, with 13 bases between. Germline CDR1 and CDR2: MDHEN and SYDVKM. The CDR3 protein is CASISEAGNTGELFF. As DNA, the CDR3 is TGTGCCAGCATCTCGGAGGCAGGGAACACCGGGGAGCTGTTTTTT.

The rearrangement uses TRBV5-4 and TRBJ2-1; 10 bases match TRBD1. The CDR3 runs 14 residues. Per germline, CDR1 SGHNT and CDR2 YYREEE (reference sequence). Trimming removed 4 bases from V and 9 bases from J; junction bases left unmatched: 7. The CDR3 DNA reads as TGTGCCAGCAGCGCGGGGACAGGGGTGGGTGAGCAGTTCTTC. Translated, it gives CASSAGTGVGEQFF.

The rearrangement joins TRBV19 to TRBJ2-3; 7 nucleotides line up with TRBD1. Trimming at V came to 5 bases and at J to 4 bases, leaving 6 bases not matched to a gene. Germline CDR1 reads LNHDA; CDR2 reads SQIVND (reference sequence). The CDR3 is 14 residues long. CDR3 residues: CASSFTGVADTQYF. The DNA for the CDR3 is TGTGCCAGTAGTTTCACAGGGGTGGCAGATACGCAGTATTTT.

V usage is TRBV9 and J usage is TRBJ1-1, with unresolved D. The ends were cut back, 6 bases at V and 1 base at J, with 10 bases in the middle. The CDR3 totals 13 residues. Germline V gives CDR1 SGDLS, CDR2 YYNGEE. CDR3: CASTRAGNTEAFF. As DNA, the CDR3 is TGTGCCAGCACAAGGGCGGGGAACACTGAAGCTTTCTTT.

CDR3: CASGVEGTEAFF. CDR3 sequence (DNA): TGTGCCAGCGGGGTAGAGGGGACTGAAGCTTTCTTT. This chain joins TRBV13 and TRBJ1-1, with D perhaps TRBD1 (5 bases). V lost 8 bases to trimming and J lost 5 bases, with 12 bases between them. Germline V gives CDR1 PRHDT, CDR2 FYEKMQ (reference sequence). The CDR3 is 12 amino acids. Complete variable domain (other parts from reference TRBV13 and TRBJ1-1): AAGVIQSPRHLIKEKRETATLKCYPIPRHDTVYWYQQGPGQDPQFLISFYEKMQSDKGSIPDRFSAQQFSDYHSELNMSSLELGDSALYFCASGVEGTEAFFGQGTRLTVV.

V gene TRBV18 combines with J gene TRBJ1-5; possible D gene TRBD1, 6 bases. CDR3 length equals 17 residues. Germline loops: CDR1 KGHSH, CDR2 LQKENI. The ends were cut back, 4 bases at V and 0 bases at J, with 16 bases in the middle. CDR3 loop: CASSRDYRDYSNQPQHF. CDR3 DNA sequence: TGTGCCAGCTCACGAGACTACAGGGACTATAGCAATCAGCCCCAGCATTTT. Variable domain in full (rest from reference TRBV18 and TRBJ1-5): NAGVMQNPRHLVRRRGQEARLRCSPMKGHSHVYWYRQLPEEGLKFMVYLQKENIIDESGMPKERFSAEFPKEGPSILRIQQVVRGDSAAYFCASSRDYRDYSNQPQHFGDGTRLSIL.

V usage is TRBV10-3 and J usage is TRBJ1-2, with D possibly matching TRBD1 (6 bases). In germline, CDR1 is ENHRY, CDR2 SYGVKD. This CDR3 region has 14 residues. The V gene lost 10 bases and the J gene lost 4 bases, with 19 bases spanning the gap. The CDR3 here is CASFIGGAAYGYTF. The CDR3 DNA follows: TGTGCCAGTTTCATTGGGGGGGCCGCCTATGGCTACACCTTC.

The chain combines TRBV5-8 with TRBJ2-3; TRBD1 aligns across 10 bases. Germline trimming cut 4 bases from V and 3 bases from J; bases unmatched to any gene: 11. The length of the CDR3 is 17 residues. The germline V gene has CDR1 SGHTS and CDR2 YDEGEE. The CDR3 loop reads CASSLGSLGQGTDTQYF. The CDR3 nucleotides read TGTGCCAGCAGCCTGGGATCGTTGGGACAGGGGACAGATACGCAGTATTTT.

The chain employs TRBV5-1 and TRBJ1-2; D uncertain. Germline CDR1 and CDR2: SGHRS and YFSETQ. Trimming took off 5 bases at V and 4 bases at J, with 12 bases between the two ends. This CDR3 comprises 13 residues. DNA of the CDR3: TGCGCCAGCAGGGCCTCCGGGGTCTATGGCTACACCTTC. Protein product: CASRASGVYGYTF.

V is TRBV30 and J is TRBJ1-1; the match to TRBD1 covers 8 bases. V shed 2 bases and J 4 bases; nucleotides not matched to a gene: 9. Germline-derived CDR1 and CDR2 are GTSNPN and SVGIG (reference sequence). This CDR3 is built from 15 residues. The CDR3 coding sequence is TGTGCCTGGAGTTCTCCGGGACAGGTGGGCACTGAAGCTTTCTTT. The encoded protein is CAWSSPGQVGTEAFF.

This chain links TRBV4-3 with TRBJ1-2; no firm D call. CDR1 is LGHNA, CDR2 YSLEER, per germline. Trimming stripped 1 base from V and 7 bases from J, with 13 bases between. The CDR3 consists of 14 residues. In nucleotides, the CDR3 is TGCGCCAGCAGCCAAGGGTGGGGTGAGGTTGGCTACACCTTC. Residues: CASSQGWGEVGYTF.

The sample holds a few counts of this clone. The rearrangement links TRBV7-8 to TRBJ2-5; 7 nucleotides match TRBD1. V gave up 6 bases and J gave up 3 bases; unmatched junction bases: 13. This CDR3 is built from 16 residues. Looked up from germline, CDR1 is SGHVS and CDR2 is FQNEAQ. In nucleotides, the CDR3 is TGTGCCAGCAGGGATACCGGGACAGCGATTAAAGAGACCCAGTACTTC. Translated, it gives CASRDTGTAIKETQYF.

The rearrangement links TRBV6-5 to TRBJ2-1; D is unclear. The CDR3 runs to 11 residues. Germline V gene lookup returns CDR1 MNHEY and CDR2 SVGAGI. Trimming pared 6 bases from V and 7 bases from J, leaving 7 bases between. CDR3 in amino acids: CASSPGNEQFF. CDR3 nucleotides: TGTGCCAGCAGCCCCGGGAATGAGCAGTTCTTC.

The V gene is TRBV29-1, the J gene TRBJ1-2; D not resolved. The CDR3 has 12 residues. V gave up 5 bases and J gave up 2 bases, with 9 bases separating them. Per the germline V gene, CDR1 is SQVTM and CDR2 is ANQGSEA. CDR3 nucleotides: TGCAGCGTTTCAAGGGAGAACTATGGCTACACCTTC. This codes for CSVSRENYGYTF. The variable domain in full, completed from reference TRBV29-1 and TRBJ1-2, reads SAVISQKPSRDICQRGTSLTIQCQVDSQVTMMFWYRQQPGQSLTLIATANQGSEATYESGFVIDKFPISRPNLTFSTLTVSNMSPEDSSIYLCSVSRENYGYTFGSGTRLTVV.

The chain has TRBV2 and TRBJ2-7, with D hard to call. Per germline, CDR1 SNHLY and CDR2 FYNNEI. Trimming took off 2 bases at V and 2 bases at J, with 7 bases between the two ends. The CDR3 sequence is 13 residues long. The CDR3 sequence: CASSELSPYEQYF. In nucleotides, the CDR3 is TGTGCCAGCAGTGAACTAAGCCCCTACGAGCAGTACTTC.